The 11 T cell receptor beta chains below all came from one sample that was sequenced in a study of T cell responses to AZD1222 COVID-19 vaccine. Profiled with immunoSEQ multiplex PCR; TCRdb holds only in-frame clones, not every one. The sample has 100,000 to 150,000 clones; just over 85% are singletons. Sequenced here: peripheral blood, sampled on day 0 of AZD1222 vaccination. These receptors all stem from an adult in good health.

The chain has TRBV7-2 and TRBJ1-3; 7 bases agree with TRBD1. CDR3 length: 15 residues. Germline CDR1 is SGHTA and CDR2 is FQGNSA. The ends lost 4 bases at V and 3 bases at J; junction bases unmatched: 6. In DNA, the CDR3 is TGTGCCAGCAGCTCCGACAGGGCCGGTGGAAACACCATATATTTT. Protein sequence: CASSSDRAGGNTIYF.

The CDR3 sequence: CASSLPGGNQPQHF. CDR3 coding DNA: TGCGCCAGCAGCCTCCCTGGGGGCAATCAGCCCCAGCATTTT. The gene calls are TRBV4-1 and TRBJ1-5; D not certain. V was pared by 4 bases and J by 2 bases, with 9 bases between. Per the germline V gene, CDR1 is MGHRA and CDR2 is YSYEKL. CDR3 length: 14 amino acids.

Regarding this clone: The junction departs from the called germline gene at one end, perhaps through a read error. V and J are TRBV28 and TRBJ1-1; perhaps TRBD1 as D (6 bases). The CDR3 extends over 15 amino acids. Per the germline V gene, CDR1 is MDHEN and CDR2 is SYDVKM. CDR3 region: CASSAHGTGNPEAFF. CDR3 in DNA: TGTGCCAGCAGTGCCCATGGAACAGGGAACCCTGAAGCTTTCTTT.

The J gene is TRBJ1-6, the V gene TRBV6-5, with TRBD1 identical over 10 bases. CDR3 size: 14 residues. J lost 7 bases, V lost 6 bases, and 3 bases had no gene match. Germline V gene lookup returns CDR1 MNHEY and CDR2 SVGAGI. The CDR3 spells CASRTDRGNSPLHF. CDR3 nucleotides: TGTGCCAGCAGAACGGACAGGGGGAATTCACCCCTCCACTTT.

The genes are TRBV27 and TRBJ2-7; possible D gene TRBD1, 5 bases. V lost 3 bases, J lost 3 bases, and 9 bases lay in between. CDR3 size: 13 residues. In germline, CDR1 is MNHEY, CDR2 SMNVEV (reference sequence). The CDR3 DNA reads TGTGCCAGCAGTTTGCCAGGGAACTACGAGCAGTACTTC. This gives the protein CASSLPGNYEQYF.

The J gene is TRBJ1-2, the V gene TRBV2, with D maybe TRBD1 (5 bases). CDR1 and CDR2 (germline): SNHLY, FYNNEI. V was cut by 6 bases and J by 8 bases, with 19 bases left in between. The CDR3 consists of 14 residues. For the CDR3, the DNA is TGTGCCAGCAGGGCAGACAGCAGCATCGGAGGCTACACCTTC. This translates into CASRADSSIGGYTF.

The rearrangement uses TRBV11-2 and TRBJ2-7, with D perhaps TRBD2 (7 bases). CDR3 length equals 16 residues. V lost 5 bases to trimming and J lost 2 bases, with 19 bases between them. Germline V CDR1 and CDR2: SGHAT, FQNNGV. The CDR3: CASSPIEGGSPYEQYF. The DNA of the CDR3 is TGTGCCAGCAGCCCTATTGAGGGGGGGTCCCCCTACGAGCAGTACTTC.

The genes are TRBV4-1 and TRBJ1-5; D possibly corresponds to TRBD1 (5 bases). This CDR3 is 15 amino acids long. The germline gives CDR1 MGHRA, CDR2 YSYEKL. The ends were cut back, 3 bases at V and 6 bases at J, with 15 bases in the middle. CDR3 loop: CASSHEIRVRQPQHF. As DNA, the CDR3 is TGCGCCAGCAGCCACGAGATCAGGGTTCGTCAGCCCCAGCATTTT.

The CDR3, as DNA: TGTGCCAGCAGCCTGACTAGCGACCACTCCTACGAGCAGTACTTC. It encodes CASSLTSDHSYEQYF. The chain joins TRBV7-9 to TRBJ2-7; 8 nucleotides line up with TRBD2. Trimming removed 5 bases from V and 0 bases from J; junction bases left unmatched: 6. CDR3 length: 15 amino acids. Germline lookup yields CDR1 SEHNR and CDR2 FQNEAQ (reference sequence).

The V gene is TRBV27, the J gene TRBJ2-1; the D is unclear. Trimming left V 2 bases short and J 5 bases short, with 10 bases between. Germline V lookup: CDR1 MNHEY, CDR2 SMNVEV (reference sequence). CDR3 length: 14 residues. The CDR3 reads CASSLVRSNNEQFF. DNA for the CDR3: TGTGCCAGCAGTTTAGTCCGTTCCAACAATGAGCAGTTCTTC.

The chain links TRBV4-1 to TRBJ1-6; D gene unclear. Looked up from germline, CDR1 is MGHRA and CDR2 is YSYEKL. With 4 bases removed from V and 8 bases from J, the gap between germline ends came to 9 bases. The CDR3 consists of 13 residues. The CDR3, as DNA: TGCGCCAGCAGCCCTCGGCGTGATTCACCCCTCCACTTT. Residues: CASSPRRDSPLHF.